This T cell receptor (beta chain) emerged from a study of early T cells in non-severe SARS-CoV-2 infection. CDR1 is LGHNA and CDR2 is YSLEER in the germline V gene. The CDR3 length is 18 residues. V was trimmed by 3 bases and J by 0 bases, leaving 17 bases between them. This clonotype was observed at least ten times. Attachment of unique molecular identifiers to individual cDNA molecules was performed. Each CDR3 protein is one row after TCRdb ran MiXCR on the 5' RACE reads. The repertoire holds about 61,000 distinct CDR3 sequences, with 11% as singletons. The sample taken for sequencing was whole blood. The source is an adult who was a healthcare worker with PCR-confirmed SARS-CoV-2 infection or an uninfected control (not recorded which). V gene TRBV4-3 combines with J gene TRBJ1-4, with D perhaps matching TRBD1 (5 bases). DNA of the CDR3: TGCGCCAGCAGCCAGGATTGGAGGGGACCCGCAACTAATGAAAAACTGTTTTTT. Protein sequence: CASSQDWRGPATNEKLFF.